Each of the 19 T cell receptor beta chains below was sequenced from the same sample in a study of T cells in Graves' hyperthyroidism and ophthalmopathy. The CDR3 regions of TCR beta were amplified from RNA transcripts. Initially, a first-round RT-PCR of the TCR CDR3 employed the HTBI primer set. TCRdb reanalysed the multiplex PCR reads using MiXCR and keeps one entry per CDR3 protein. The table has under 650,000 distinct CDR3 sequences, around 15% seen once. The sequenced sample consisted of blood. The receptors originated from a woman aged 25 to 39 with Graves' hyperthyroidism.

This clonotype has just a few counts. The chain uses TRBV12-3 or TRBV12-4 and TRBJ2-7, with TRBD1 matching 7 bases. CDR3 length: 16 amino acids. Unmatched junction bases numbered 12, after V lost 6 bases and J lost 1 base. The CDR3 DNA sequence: TGTGCCAGCAGGTCCGGGACAGCCTTGGAATCCTACGAGCAGTACTTC. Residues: CASRSGTALESYEQYF.

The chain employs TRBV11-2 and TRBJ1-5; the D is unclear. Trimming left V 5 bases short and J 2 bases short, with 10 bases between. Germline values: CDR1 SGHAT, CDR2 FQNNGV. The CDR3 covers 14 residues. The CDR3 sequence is CASSQPQGNQPQHF. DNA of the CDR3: TGTGCCAGCAGCCAACCCCAGGGCAATCAGCCCCAGCATTTT.

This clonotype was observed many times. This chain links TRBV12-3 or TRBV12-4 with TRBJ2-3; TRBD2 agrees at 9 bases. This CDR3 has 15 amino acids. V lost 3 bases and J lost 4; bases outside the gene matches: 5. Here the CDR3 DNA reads TGTGCCAGCAGTTTGGGTAGCGGGAGATCAGATACGCAGTATTTT. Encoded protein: CASSLGSGRSDTQYF.

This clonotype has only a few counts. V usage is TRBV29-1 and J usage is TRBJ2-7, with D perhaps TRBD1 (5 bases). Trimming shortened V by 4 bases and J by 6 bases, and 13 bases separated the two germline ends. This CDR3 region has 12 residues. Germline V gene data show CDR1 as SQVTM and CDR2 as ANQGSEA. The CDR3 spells CSVGWTLGEQYF. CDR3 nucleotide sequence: TGCAGCGTTGGCTGGACATTGGGCGAGCAGTACTTC.

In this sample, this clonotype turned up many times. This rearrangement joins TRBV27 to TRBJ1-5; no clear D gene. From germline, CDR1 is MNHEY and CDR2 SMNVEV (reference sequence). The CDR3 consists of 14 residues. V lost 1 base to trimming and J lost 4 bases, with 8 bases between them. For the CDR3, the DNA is TGTGCCAGCAGTTTATGGAACGGAAATCAGCCCCAGCATTTT. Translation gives CASSLWNGNQPQHF.

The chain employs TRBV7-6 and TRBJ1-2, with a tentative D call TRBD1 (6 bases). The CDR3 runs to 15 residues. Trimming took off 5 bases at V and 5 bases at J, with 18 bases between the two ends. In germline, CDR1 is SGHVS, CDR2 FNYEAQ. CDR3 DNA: TGTGCCAGCAGCCCACTGACTGGGGGCGGATATGGCTACACCTTC. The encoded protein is CASSPLTGGGYGYTF.

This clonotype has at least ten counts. CDR3 protein: CAAAPGFRDEQYF. Here the CDR3 DNA reads TGTGCCGCCGCCCCAGGGTTTAGGGACGAGCAGTACTTC. This rearrangement joins TRBV30 to TRBJ2-7; D is perhaps TRBD1 (5 bases). V was shortened by 8 bases and J by 5 bases, with 19 bases between the two germline ends. Germline loops: CDR1 GTSNPN, CDR2 SVGIG (reference sequence). This CDR3 comprises 13 residues.

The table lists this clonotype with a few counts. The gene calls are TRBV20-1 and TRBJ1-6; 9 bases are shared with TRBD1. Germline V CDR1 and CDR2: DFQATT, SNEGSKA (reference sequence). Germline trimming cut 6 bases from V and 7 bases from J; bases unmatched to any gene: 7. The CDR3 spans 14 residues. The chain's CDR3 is CSATRQGGNSPLHF. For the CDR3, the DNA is TGCAGTGCGACCCGACAGGGGGGGAATTCACCCCTCCACTTT.

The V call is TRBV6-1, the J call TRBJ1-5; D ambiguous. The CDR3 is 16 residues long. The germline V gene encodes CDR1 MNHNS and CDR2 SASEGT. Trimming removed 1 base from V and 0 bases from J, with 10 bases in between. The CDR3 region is CASSEVTSYSNQPQHF. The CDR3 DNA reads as TGTGCCAGCAGTGAAGTGACATCTTATAGCAATCAGCCCCAGCATTTT.

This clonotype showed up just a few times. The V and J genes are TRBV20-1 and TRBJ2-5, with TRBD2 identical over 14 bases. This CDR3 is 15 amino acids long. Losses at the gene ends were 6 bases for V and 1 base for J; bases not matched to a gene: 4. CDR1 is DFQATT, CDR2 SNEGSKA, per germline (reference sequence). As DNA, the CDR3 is TGCAGTGCCAGGGGACTAGCGGGAGTCCAAGAGACCCAGTACTTC. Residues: CSARGLAGVQETQYF.

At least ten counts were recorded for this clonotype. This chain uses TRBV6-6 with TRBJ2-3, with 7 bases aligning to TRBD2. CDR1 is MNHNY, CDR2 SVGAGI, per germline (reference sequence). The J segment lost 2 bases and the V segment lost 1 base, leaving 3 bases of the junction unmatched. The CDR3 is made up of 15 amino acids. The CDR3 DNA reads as TGTGCCAGCAGTTACTGGGCGGGAGACACAGATACGCAGTATTTT. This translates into CASSYWAGDTDTQYF.

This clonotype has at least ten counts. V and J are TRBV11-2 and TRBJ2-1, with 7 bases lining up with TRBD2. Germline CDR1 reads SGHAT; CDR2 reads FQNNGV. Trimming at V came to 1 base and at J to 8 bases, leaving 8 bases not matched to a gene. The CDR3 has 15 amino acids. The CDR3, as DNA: TGTGCCAGCAGCTTAGGGGCGGGAGTCAGCGATGAGCAGTTCTTC. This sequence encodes CASSLGAGVSDEQFF.

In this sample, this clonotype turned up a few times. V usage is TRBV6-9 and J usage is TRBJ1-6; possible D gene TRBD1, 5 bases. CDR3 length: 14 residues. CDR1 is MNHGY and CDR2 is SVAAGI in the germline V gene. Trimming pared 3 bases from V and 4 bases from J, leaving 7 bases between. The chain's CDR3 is CASSYRQYNSPLHF. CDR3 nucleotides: TGTGCCAGCAGTTACAGACAGTATAATTCACCCCTCCACTTT.

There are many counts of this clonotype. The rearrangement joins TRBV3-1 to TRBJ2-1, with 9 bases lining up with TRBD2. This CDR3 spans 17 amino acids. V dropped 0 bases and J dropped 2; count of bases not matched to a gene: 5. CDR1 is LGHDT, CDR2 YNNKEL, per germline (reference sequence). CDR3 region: CASSQEHLAGTYNEQFF. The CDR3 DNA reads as TGTGCCAGCAGCCAAGAGCACCTAGCGGGAACCTACAATGAGCAGTTCTTC.

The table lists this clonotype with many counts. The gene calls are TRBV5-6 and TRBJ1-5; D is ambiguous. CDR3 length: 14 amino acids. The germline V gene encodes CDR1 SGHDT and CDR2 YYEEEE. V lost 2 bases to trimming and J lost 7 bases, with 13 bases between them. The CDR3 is CASSLGGVGQPQHF. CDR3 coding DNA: TGTGCCAGCAGCTTAGGCGGGGTGGGACAGCCCCAGCATTTT.

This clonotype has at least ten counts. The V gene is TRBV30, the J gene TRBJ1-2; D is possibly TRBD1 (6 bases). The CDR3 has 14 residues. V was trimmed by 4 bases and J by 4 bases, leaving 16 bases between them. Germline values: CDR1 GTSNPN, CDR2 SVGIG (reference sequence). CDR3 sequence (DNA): TGTGCCTGGACCTCTAGGGGGGGATTCTATGGCTACACCTTC. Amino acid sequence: CAWTSRGGFYGYTF.

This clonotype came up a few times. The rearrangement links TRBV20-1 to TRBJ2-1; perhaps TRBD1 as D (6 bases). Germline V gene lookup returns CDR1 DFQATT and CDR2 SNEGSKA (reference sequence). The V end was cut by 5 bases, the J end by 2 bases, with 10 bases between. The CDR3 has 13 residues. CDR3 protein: CSADRDTYNEQFF. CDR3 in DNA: TGCAGTGCTGACCGGGACACCTACAATGAGCAGTTCTTC.

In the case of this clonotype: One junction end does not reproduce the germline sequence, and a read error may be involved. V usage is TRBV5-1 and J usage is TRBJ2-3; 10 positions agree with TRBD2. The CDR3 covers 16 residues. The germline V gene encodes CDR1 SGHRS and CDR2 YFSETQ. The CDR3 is CASSSQAGGSTDTRYF. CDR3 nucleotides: TGCGCCAGCAGCTCCCAAGCGGGAGGGAGCACAGATACGCGGTATTTT.

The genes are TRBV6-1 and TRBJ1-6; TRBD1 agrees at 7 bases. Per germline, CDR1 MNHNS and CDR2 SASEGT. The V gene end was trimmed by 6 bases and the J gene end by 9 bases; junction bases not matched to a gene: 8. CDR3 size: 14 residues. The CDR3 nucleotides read TGTGCCAGCAGCCGCGGGACAGAAGCTTCACCCCTCCACTTT. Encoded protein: CASSRGTEASPLHF.